These 27 T cell receptor beta chains were all obtained from the same sample, sequenced in a study of CD8 T cells in Susac syndrome (dated by TCRdb to the late 2010s). Library preparation employed the immunoSEQ multiplex PCR assay. RNA was extracted with the RNeasy kit and about 0.5 to 1 ug was reverse transcribed using random hexamers. TCRdb's own reprocessing of the public reads used fastp at Q25 and MiXCR and kept productive beta chains. When rows share a CDR3 protein, they turn into one entry using the most common DNA and genes. The sample data list 140,000 to 150,000 distinct CDR3 sequences, and 85% to 95% of these were observed just once. Clones ranked in the top ten supply approximately 0.11% of the sample. The specimen sequenced was CD4+ T cells from PBMCs. These receptors originate from a human donor with multiple sclerosis.

This clonotype occurred a few times. CDR3 coding DNA: TGCAGTGCTACTCGCCAAGGGGAAACCCAGTACTTC. It codes for CSATRQGETQYF. The chain joins TRBV20-1 to TRBJ2-5; D perhaps matches TRBD1 (5 bases). Deletions cut 4 bases from V and 8 bases from J, with 14 bases between. Germline lookup yields CDR1 DFQATT and CDR2 SNEGSKA (reference sequence). The CDR3 is made up of 12 amino acids.

The chain employs TRBV20-1 and TRBJ2-5; no clear D. V was shortened by 6 bases and J by 9 bases, with 17 bases between the two germline ends. CDR1 is DFQATT, CDR2 SNEGSKA, per germline (reference sequence). The CDR3 is 12 amino acids. CDR3 loop: CSAASPWVAQYF. CDR3 DNA: TGCAGTGCCGCCTCTCCGTGGGTGGCCCAGTACTTC.

The chain uses TRBV12-3 or TRBV12-4 and TRBJ2-5; 7 nucleotides align to TRBD1. The junction had 4 bases not matched to a gene; V was cut back by 5 bases and J by 1 base. This CDR3 region has 14 residues. The CDR3 sequence: CASSPRQGQETQYF. The CDR3 nucleotides are TGTGCCAGCAGTCCTAGACAGGGCCAAGAGACCCAGTACTTC.

V is TRBV5-1 and J is TRBJ1-1; D call uncertain. CDR1 and CDR2 (germline): SGHRS, YFSETQ. This CDR3 comprises 16 residues. Trimming took 0 bases from V and 1 from J, leaving 13 bases between them. As DNA, the CDR3 is TGCGCCAGCAGCTTGGAAATTCGGAACAGGAACACTGAAGCTTTCTTT. Translated: CASSLEIRNRNTEAFF.

The V gene is TRBV20-1, the J gene TRBJ2-2, with unresolved D. Germline V gives CDR1 DFQATT, CDR2 SNEGSKA (reference sequence). Trimming cost V 2 bases and J 2 bases, with 9 bases left between them. CDR3 length equals 14 residues. The CDR3 loop reads CSARQVGNTGELFF. CDR3 nucleotides: TGCAGTGCTAGACAGGTTGGAAACACCGGGGAGCTGTTTTTT.

The chain recombines TRBV7-8 with TRBJ2-5, with D possibly matching TRBD2 (5 bases). The CDR3 is 16 amino acids. Per the germline V gene, CDR1 is SGHVS and CDR2 is FQNEAQ. The V end was cut by 5 bases, the J end by 6 bases, with 22 bases between. In DNA, the CDR3 is TGTGCCAGCAGCCTTCCGCGCGGGCCGGCGATCCAGACCCAGTACTTC. Amino acids: CASSLPRGPAIQTQYF.

This chain links TRBV9 with TRBJ2-1, with a possible D match to TRBD2 (6 bases). Germline V gene data show CDR1 as SGDLS and CDR2 as YYNGEE. V lost 3 bases and J 4 bases, leaving 17 bases between the germline ends. This CDR3 spans 16 amino acids. CDR3 coding DNA: TGTGCCAGCAGCGCAGGCCTGACTAGGATTTACAATGAGCAGTTCTTC. Its protein product is CASSAGLTRIYNEQFF.

The gene calls are TRBV6-1 and TRBJ2-4; 8 bases match TRBD2. V lost 7 bases, J lost 6 bases, and 8 bases stayed unmatched. Germline CDR1 MNHNS, CDR2 SASEGT. CDR3 length: 14 amino acids. The CDR3 protein is CASILHRGGNIQYF. The CDR3 coding sequence is TGTGCCAGCATCCTCCACCGGGGGGGAAACATTCAGTACTTC.

The genes are TRBV12-3 or TRBV12-4 and TRBJ2-2; the match to TRBD2 covers 10 bases. The V and J ends lost 5 bases and 5 bases, in that order; junction bases with no gene match: 5. The CDR3 spans 15 residues. Here the CDR3 DNA reads TGTGCCAGCAGTCCGAGCGGGGGGGCTACCGGGGAGCTGTTTTTT. This sequence encodes CASSPSGGATGELFF.

This rearrangement joins TRBV29-1 to TRBJ1-4; 8 bases are a match to TRBD1. This CDR3 has 12 amino acids. Germline V gene data show CDR1 as SQVTM and CDR2 as ANQGSEA. J lost 8 bases, V lost 7 bases, and 6 bases had no gene match. CDR3 in amino acids: CSAGQGREKLFF. The CDR3 DNA is TGCAGCGCAGGACAGGGACGGGAAAAACTGTTTTTT.

The chain couples TRBV7-2 to TRBJ1-1; 8 bases align to TRBD1. Germline loops: CDR1 SGHTA, CDR2 FQGNSA. V lost 3 bases and J lost 4; bases outside the gene matches: 4. The CDR3 totals 14 residues. CDR3 loop: CASSFKQGVTEAFF. CDR3 DNA: TGTGCCAGCAGCTTCAAACAGGGGGTCACTGAAGCTTTCTTT.

This clonotype has a single count. This chain joins TRBV20-1 and TRBJ1-5; no clear D. V shed 0 bases and J shed 1 base, with 22 bases lying between them. Per germline, CDR1 DFQATT and CDR2 SNEGSKA (reference sequence). The CDR3 has 19 amino acids. This CDR3 reads CSARELSAREPWSNQPQHF. In DNA, the CDR3 is TGCAGTGCTAGAGAACTTTCTGCTCGAGAACCCTGGAGCAATCAGCCCCAGCATTTT.

The chain recombines TRBV6-6 with TRBJ2-3; D is possibly TRBD2 (6 bases). Germline CDR1 and CDR2: MNHNY and SVGAGI (reference sequence). The CDR3 totals 14 residues. V lost 8 bases, J lost 2 bases, and 14 bases lay in between. CDR3 protein: CASCRDFSTDTQYF. The CDR3 nucleotides read TGTGCCAGCTGCCGGGACTTCTCCACAGATACGCAGTATTTT.

V is TRBV3-1 and J is TRBJ1-1, with D perhaps TRBD1 (5 bases). Trimming cost V 5 bases and J 5 bases, with 15 bases left between them. This CDR3 has 14 residues. Per the germline V gene, CDR1 is LGHDT and CDR2 is YNNKEL (reference sequence). CDR3 DNA: TGTGCCAGCAGCGGATGGGACCGCCTTACTGAAGCTTTCTTT. It yields the protein CASSGWDRLTEAFF.

The rearrangement joins TRBV28 to TRBJ2-1; D possibly corresponds to TRBD1 (6 bases). V was shortened by 9 bases and J by 2 bases, with 17 bases between the two germline ends. This CDR3 is 15 amino acids long. Germline values: CDR1 MDHEN, CDR2 SYDVKM. The CDR3, as DNA: TGTGCCAGTAGCTTACCGGGACAAACCTACAATGAGCAGTTCTTC. This translates into CASSLPGQTYNEQFF.

The J gene is TRBJ1-1, the V gene TRBV30; a weak D match, TRBD1 (5 bases). The germline CDR1 and CDR2 sequences are GTSNPN and SVGIG (reference sequence). The ends were cut back, 3 bases at V and 1 base at J, with 9 bases in the middle. This CDR3 has 13 amino acids. CDR3 sequence (DNA): TGTGCCTGGAGCCGCACAGGGAACACTGAAGCTTTCTTT. This sequence encodes CAWSRTGNTEAFF.

The V gene is TRBV2, the J gene TRBJ1-3, with unresolved D. Germline V gives CDR1 SNHLY, CDR2 FYNNEI. The CDR3 is 13 residues long. The V end lost 7 bases, the J end lost 0 bases, and 7 bases lay between the germline ends. CDR3 residues: CASTASSGNTIYF. In nucleotides, the CDR3 is TGTGCCAGCACCGCCAGCTCTGGAAACACCATATATTTT.

This clonotype was seen just once. The chain combines TRBV3-1 with TRBJ2-2; possibly TRBD2 for D (5 bases). Germline CDR1 LGHDT, CDR2 YNNKEL (reference sequence). The CDR3 contains 17 residues. The V end was cut by 0 bases, the J end by 6 bases, with 17 bases between. CDR3 in DNA: TGTGCCAGCAGCCAAGAACGAAGGACTTCGTTAGCCGGGGAGCTGTTTTTT. Protein sequence: CASSQERRTSLAGELFF.

The rearrangement links TRBV9 to TRBJ2-7; D not resolved. The germline CDR1 and CDR2 sequences are SGDLS and YYNGEE. Trimming left V 3 bases short and J 5 bases short, with 12 bases between. The CDR3 consists of 13 residues. CDR3 nucleotides: TGTGCCAGCAGCGCCGTTCACGGGCACGAGCAGTACTTC. This gives the protein CASSAVHGHEQYF. The variable domain in full, with the rest retrieved from reference TRBV9 and TRBJ2-7, is DSGVTQTPKHLITATGQRVTLRCSPRSGDLSVYWYQQSLDQGLQFLIQYYNGEERAKGNILERFSAQQFPDLHSELNLSSLELGDSALYFCASSAVHGHEQYFGPGTRLTVT.

The rearrangement joins TRBV5-1 to TRBJ1-1; 7 positions match TRBD1. The CDR3 sequence is 14 residues long. Germline assignment: CDR1 SGHRS and CDR2 YFSETQ. The ends lost 2 bases at V and 7 bases at J; junction bases unmatched: 8. The CDR3 DNA follows: TGCGCCAGCAGCTTAAAAGGGGGCATGAATGAAGCTTTCTTT. Its protein product is CASSLKGGMNEAFF. The whole variable domain, remainder taken from reference TRBV5-1 and TRBJ1-1, is KAGVTQTPRYLIKTRGQQVTLSCSPISGHRSVSWYQQTPGQGLQFLFEYFSETQRNKGNFPGRFSGRQFSNSRSEMNVSTLELGDSALYLCASSLKGGMNEAFFGQGTRLTVV.

The V call is TRBV29-1, the J call TRBJ1-2; D perhaps matches TRBD1 (6 bases). Trimming pared 1 base from V and 2 bases from J, leaving 11 bases between. This CDR3 spans 14 amino acids. Germline-derived CDR1 and CDR2 are SQVTM and ANQGSEA. In nucleotides, the CDR3 is TGCAGCGTTGAAGGGGGGCGGACAAACTATGGCTACACCTTC. This sequence encodes CSVEGGRTNYGYTF.

This chain links TRBV3-1 with TRBJ2-2; TRBD2 is a possible D gene (6 bases). V gave up 1 base and J gave up 6 bases, with 15 bases separating them. Germline CDR1 LGHDT, CDR2 YNNKEL (reference sequence). This CDR3 comprises 16 residues. This CDR3 is CASSQAREWGAGELFF. The CDR3 bases are TGTGCCAGCAGCCAAGCCCGGGAGTGGGGGGCCGGGGAGCTGTTTTTT. Combining the CDR3 with reference TRBV3-1 and TRBJ2-2 gives the whole variable domain DTAVSQTPKYLVTQMGNDKSIKCEQNLGHDTMYWYKQDSKKFLKIMFSYNNKELIINETVPNRFSPKSPDKAHLNLHINSLELGDSAVYFCASSQAREWGAGELFFGEGSRLTVL.

V and J are TRBV12-3 or TRBV12-4 and TRBJ1-2, with D perhaps matching TRBD1 (6 bases). The CDR3 is 15 residues long. Trimming cost V 5 bases and J 8 bases, with 21 bases left between them. The chain's CDR3 is CASSRTQGIYGGYTF. The CDR3 bases are TGTGCCAGCAGTCGCACCCAGGGGATTTATGGAGGCTACACCTTC.

The chain has TRBV6-2 or TRBV6-3 and TRBJ1-5; D gene unclear. The CDR3 contains 17 residues. Germline CDR1 reads MNHEY; CDR2 reads SVGEGT. Trimming took 5 bases from V and 2 from J, leaving 19 bases between them. Here the CDR3 reads CASSTTVIGSGNQPQHF. The CDR3 bases are TGTGCCAGCAGTACGACGGTTATTGGATCGGGCAATCAGCCCCAGCATTTT.

The chain has TRBV29-1 and TRBJ2-1; 15 nucleotides align to TRBD2. This CDR3 comprises 15 residues. The ends lost 6 bases at V and 6 bases at J; junction bases unmatched: 6. Looked up from germline, CDR1 is SQVTM and CDR2 is ANQGSEA. CDR3 DNA sequence: TGCAGCGTGGGGACTAGCGGGAGGAAGGGCAATGAGCAGTTCTTC. It is translated as CSVGTSGRKGNEQFF.

V is TRBV30 and J is TRBJ2-3, with D possibly matching TRBD2 (6 bases). CDR3 length: 15 residues. With 0 bases removed from V and 2 bases from J, the gap between germline ends came to 12 bases. The germline gives CDR1 GTSNPN, CDR2 SVGIG (reference sequence). The CDR3 sequence is CAWSVTGGATDTQYF. DNA of the CDR3: TGTGCCTGGAGTGTAACCGGGGGAGCCACAGATACGCAGTATTTT.

This clonotype was detected once. The V call is TRBV4-1, the J call TRBJ2-7; D is ambiguous. The CDR3 consists of 14 residues. Looked up from germline, CDR1 is MGHRA and CDR2 is YSYEKL. The germline V and J ends were trimmed by 0 bases and 3 bases, with 9 bases remaining between them. CDR3: CASSQDKASYEQYF. The CDR3 nucleotides are TGCGCCAGCAGCCAAGATAAAGCCAGCTACGAGCAGTACTTC.